This entry is about one T cell receptor (beta chain). Antigen: not known. No conserved phenylalanine or tryptophan ends this CDR3, so it is likely a read error. The data belong to a study of tumor-infiltrating lymphocytes in primary liver carcinoma. Study findings and constraints: Tumors reached a significantly greater top-250-clone fraction than blood did (p = 0.039). Pairs comparing tumor with adjacent tissue or blood overlapped less than pairs drawn from tumor regions.

The investigators made TCR beta cDNA from around 530 ng total RNA, using a constant-region primer. Three nested multiplex PCR rounds, a slightly modified ARM-PCR method, built the TCR beta libraries. Each of the first two PCR rounds ran approximately 11 cycles with TRBV1-TRBV30 forward and C-beta reverse primers. TCRdb recomputed calls from the multiplex PCR reads with MiXCR, one row per CDR3 protein. The repertoire holds under 90,000 distinct CDR3 sequences, with 65% to 80% as singletons. The source material, 20-30 mg of unsorted bulk tissue, was used to co-extract RNA and DNA. The CDR3 sequence is 17 residues long. Germline assignment: CDR1 SEHNR and CDR2 FQNEAQ (reference sequence). J gave up 6 bases and V 5 bases, and 10 bases lay outside the gene matches.

The rearrangement uses TRBV7-9 and TRBJ2-3; 14 positions agree with TRBD2. The sequenced sample consisted of liver tumor tissue from sampling region 1. The subset denotes: tumor region T1, superior pole. This TCR came from a middle-aged man with primary liver carcinoma and hepatitis B virus infection. CDR3 in amino acids: CASSLQPGLAGDDTQYI. Here the CDR3 DNA reads TGTGCCAGCAGCCTCCAACCGGGACTAGCGGGGGATGATACGCAGTATATT.